A single sample is the source of the 15 T cell receptor beta chains below, sequenced in a study of human T cells and chemical hapten exposure. The sample's time point: patch test 3, about 24 weeks after DPC sensitization. Indicated treatment: therapeutic diphenylcyclopropenone sensitization with weekly scalp DPC. TCRdb independently ran MiXCR on the RACE reads; one entry per CDR3 protein. The sample has roughly 69,000 distinct CDR3 sequences; about 11% are singletons. The sample was whole blood, taken in connection with sensitization to the hapten diphenylcyclopropenone (DPC). The receptors were sampled from a woman in her 30s with alopecia areata. Some clones in this sample may be carry-over from other donors' samples.

V is TRBV2 and J is TRBJ2-7; 10 positions agree with TRBD1. The junction had 1 base not matched to a gene; V was cut back by 6 bases and J by 2 bases. This CDR3 is 13 amino acids long. The germline V gene has CDR1 SNHLY and CDR2 FYNNEI. For the CDR3, the DNA is TGTGCCAGCAGGACAGGGGGCCCCTACGAGCAGTACTTC. Protein product: CASRTGGPYEQYF.

This clonotype was counted many times. V usage is TRBV20-1 and J usage is TRBJ1-5, with TRBD1 matching over 7 bases. V lost 5 bases and J lost 4; bases outside the gene matches: 11. The V gene's germline CDR1 is DFQATT and CDR2 SNEGSKA (reference sequence). The CDR3 is 15 amino acids. The CDR3 reads CSAQISRGINQPQHF. CDR3 coding DNA: TGCAGTGCTCAAATCTCCAGGGGGATTAATCAGCCCCAGCATTTT.

This chain uses TRBV3-1 with TRBJ2-7; 7 bases are shared with TRBD1. J gave up 5 bases and V 4 bases, and 5 bases lay outside the gene matches. This CDR3 region has 13 residues. Germline CDR1 is LGHDT and CDR2 is YNNKEL (reference sequence). In DNA, the CDR3 is TGTGCCAGCAGCCGATTTGGGACAGACGAGCAGTACTTC. Encoded protein: CASSRFGTDEQYF.

The rearrangement links TRBV10-3 to TRBJ2-7; 10 bases fit TRBD1. Germline values: CDR1 ENHRY, CDR2 SYGVKD. V was clipped by 11 bases and J by 2 bases; unmatched bases: 6. The CDR3 totals 13 residues. The CDR3 DNA reads as TGTGCCGGCGGACAGGGGGGGACCTACGAGCAGTACTTC. Protein sequence: CAGGQGGTYEQYF.

This clonotype was found many times. The CDR3 here is CASNSNTGRGYTF. The CDR3 coding sequence is TGTGCCAGCAATTCCAACACCGGCAGGGGCTACACCTTC. The J gene is TRBJ1-2, the V gene TRBV28; no firm D call. V gave up 7 bases and J gave up 8 bases, with 17 bases separating them. CDR1 is MDHEN, CDR2 SYDVKM, per germline. The CDR3 contains 13 residues.

This clonotype was seen repeatedly, ten times or more. The chain has TRBV7-9 and TRBJ2-1, with TRBD2 matching 8 bases. Germline V gene lookup returns CDR1 SEHNR and CDR2 FQNEAQ (reference sequence). V lost 6 bases to trimming and J lost 9 bases; unmatched junction nucleotides: 10. CDR3 length: 14 residues. The DNA for the CDR3 is TGTGCCAGCAGTTTCGGCGGGAGGATGGGTGAGCAGTTCTTC. This gives the protein CASSFGGRMGEQFF.

This clonotype was observed at least ten times. The chain links TRBV30 to TRBJ1-2; 9 bases are a match to TRBD1. Germline CDR1 and CDR2: GTSNPN and SVGIG (reference sequence). Losses at the gene ends were 0 bases for V and 3 bases for J; bases not matched to a gene: 2. This CDR3 spans 14 amino acids. CDR3 residues: CAWSVDRGDYGYTF. The CDR3 region has the DNA TGTGCCTGGAGTGTTGACAGGGGGGACTATGGCTACACCTTC.

The chain joins TRBV18 to TRBJ1-2; D gene unclear. This CDR3 has 16 residues. The V end lost 5 bases, the J end lost 1 base, and 17 bases lay between the germline ends. CDR1 KGHSH and CDR2 LQKENI come from the germline V gene. The CDR3 DNA reads TGTGCCAGCTCATCAAACACGGGAGATCTTAACTATGGCTACACCTTC. This codes for CASSSNTGDLNYGYTF.

Many counts were recorded for this clonotype. The J gene is TRBJ1-5, the V gene TRBV6-2 or TRBV6-3; a possible D gene is TRBD1 (6 bases). Germline CDR1 MNHEY, CDR2 SVGEGT. This CDR3 has 13 amino acids. Trimming removed 6 bases from V and 6 bases from J, with 12 bases in between. The CDR3, as DNA: TGTGCCAGCAGAGCACAGGGAACTCAGCCCCAGCATTTT. It specifies CASRAQGTQPQHF.

This clonotype was seen repeatedly, ten times or more. The chain couples TRBV6-1 to TRBJ1-4; possible D gene TRBD1, 6 bases. CDR3 length equals 16 residues. CDR1 is MNHNS and CDR2 is SASEGT in the germline V gene. The germline V and J ends were trimmed by 0 bases and 7 bases, with 15 bases remaining between them. The CDR3 spells CASSEAEGGRGEKLFF. Written as DNA, the CDR3 is TGTGCCAGCAGTGAAGCGGAAGGGGGACGTGGTGAAAAACTGTTTTTT.

This clonotype was observed a handful of times. The chain joins TRBV29-1 to TRBJ2-2; TRBD2 might be the D (6 bases). V shed 4 bases and J shed 1 base, with 13 bases lying between them. Germline CDR1 reads SQVTM; CDR2 reads ANQGSEA. The length of the CDR3 is 15 residues. In DNA form, the CDR3 reads TGCAGCGTTGCCCCAGCCGGGGGGAACACCGGGGAGCTGTTTTTT. Protein sequence: CSVAPAGGNTGELFF.

The rearrangement links TRBV14 to TRBJ2-7; 9 nucleotides line up with TRBD2. The V gene end was trimmed by 0 bases and the J gene end by 3 bases; junction bases not matched to a gene: 3. CDR1 is SGHDN, CDR2 FVKESK, per germline. This CDR3 spans 15 amino acids. CDR3 region: CASSQDSSGIYEQYF. CDR3 DNA: TGTGCCAGCAGCCAAGATTCTAGCGGGATCTACGAGCAGTACTTC.

This clonotype has only a few counts. One end of the junction fails to match germline, which may point to a read error. The chain couples TRBV20-1 to TRBJ2-2; 10 bases line up with TRBD2. Per germline, CDR1 DFQATT and CDR2 SNEGSKA (reference sequence). The CDR3 is 18 residues long. CDR3 nucleotides: TGCAGTGCTAGAAGGCTAGCGGGGGCCGGGCTGAACACCGAGGAGCTGTTTTTT. It is translated as CSARRLAGAGLNTEELFF.

The V and J genes are TRBV28 and TRBJ1-4; D is ambiguous. Germline CDR1 MDHEN, CDR2 SYDVKM. The CDR3 is 12 residues long. V was shortened by 6 bases and J by 5 bases, with 7 bases between the two germline ends. CDR3 amino acids: CASSSWNEKLFF. In DNA, the CDR3 is TGTGCCAGCAGCTCCTGGAATGAAAAACTGTTTTTT.

This clonotype has just a few counts. The chain recombines TRBV28 with TRBJ2-6; a possible D gene is TRBD1 (5 bases). Per germline, CDR1 MDHEN and CDR2 SYDVKM. Trimming left V 10 bases short and J 2 bases short, with 9 bases between. The CDR3 is 13 residues long. Here the CDR3 reads CAIQGAGANVLTF. The CDR3 region has the DNA TGTGCCATCCAGGGCGCTGGGGCCAACGTCCTGACTTTC.